Below, one TCR beta chain is given with its context. At the DNA level, this CDR3 is encoded by other sequences in the same sample as well. The data belong to a study of blood T cell repertoires in COVID-19. Original analysis: Amplified reference gene primers provided the basis for estimating nucleated cell counts. Sequencing used immunoSEQ multiplex PCR; TCRdb keeps in-frame clones, though not all of them. That table gives V, J and clone size, and the DNA gave D and trimming. The table lists more than 15,000 clones, around 81% of them singletons. V was shortened by 0 bases and J by 7 bases, with 19 bases between the two germline ends. This CDR3 is built from 16 residues. Germline CDR1 SGHAT, CDR2 FQNNGV.

The sequencing sample was made of peripheral blood. The J gene is TRBJ2-7, the V gene TRBV11-2, with a tentative D call TRBD2 (6 bases). This clonotype originated in a middle-aged man with active or convalescent COVID-19. This CDR3 is CASSLDLRDGSLEQYF. CDR3 bases: TGTGCCAGCAGCTTAGATCTTCGTGACGGGAGTTTGGAGCAGTACTTC.